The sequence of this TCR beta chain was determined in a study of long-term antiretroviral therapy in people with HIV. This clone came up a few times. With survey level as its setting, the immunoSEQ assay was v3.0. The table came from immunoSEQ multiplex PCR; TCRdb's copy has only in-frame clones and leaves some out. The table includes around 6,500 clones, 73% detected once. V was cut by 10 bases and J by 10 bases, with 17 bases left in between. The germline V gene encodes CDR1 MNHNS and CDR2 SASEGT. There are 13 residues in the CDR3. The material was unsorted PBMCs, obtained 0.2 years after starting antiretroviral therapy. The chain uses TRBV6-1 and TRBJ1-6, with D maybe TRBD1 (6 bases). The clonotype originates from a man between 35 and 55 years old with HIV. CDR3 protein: CATKGGVRSPLHF. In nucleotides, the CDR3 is TGTGCCACTAAAGGGGGTGTCAGGTCACCCCTCCACTTT.